The rows below give T cell receptor beta chains drawn from one sample of a study of blood T cell repertoires in COVID-19. TCRdb's table, derived via immunoSEQ multiplex PCR, lists solely in-frame clones and lacks some. The data show around 250,000 clones, with around 85% seen just once and approximately 5% held by the top ten. The material sequenced was peripheral blood. These receptors all stem from a man aged 50 or older with active or convalescent COVID-19. CDR3s include the opening cysteine and the closing phenylalanine or tryptophan. Fields, in order: J gene, clone size, CDR3 length, V gene, D gene, CDR3 DNA, CDR3 protein. A D gene is named only where the DNA matches it firmly. A clone size is listed for some rows: how often the clone was seen (once, few, many), or a class if it is expanded.

j_gene: TRBJ2-2; abundance: many; len: 17; v_gene: TRBV18; d_gene: NA; CDR3nt: TGTGCCAGCTCACCACCGGGTTCGGGGAGGAACACCGGGGAGCTGTTTTTT; CDR3aa: CASSPPGSGRNTGELFF
j_gene: TRBJ2-7; abundance: once; len: 15; v_gene: TRBV7-2; d_gene: TRBD2; CDR3nt: TGTGCCAGCAGCTTAGGGGGCGGGGGGTCCTACGAGCAGTACTTC; CDR3aa: CASSLGGGGSYEQYF
j_gene: TRBJ2-3; abundance: NA; len: 16; v_gene: TRBV7-3; d_gene: NA; CDR3nt: TGTGCCAGCACCCAAGGGCGGGTTTCCTTCACAGATACGCAGTATTTT; CDR3aa: CASTQGRVSFTDTQYF
j_gene: TRBJ2-5; abundance: once; len: 13; v_gene: TRBV6-2/TRBV6-3; d_gene: NA; CDR3nt: TGTGCCAGCAGCCAGAGGTACCAAGAGACCCAGTACTTC; CDR3aa: CASSQRYQETQYF
j_gene: TRBJ1-5; abundance: NA; len: 14; v_gene: TRBV2; d_gene: NA; CDR3nt: TGTGCCAGCAGTGTAGAAAATAGCAATCAGCCCCAGCATTTT; CDR3aa: CASSVENSNQPQHF
j_gene: TRBJ2-5; abundance: NA; len: 14; v_gene: TRBV19; d_gene: NA; CDR3nt: TGTGCCACTAGGCGGGCGGGCGCACAAGAGACCCAGTACTTC; CDR3aa: CATRRAGAQETQYF
j_gene: TRBJ2-5; abundance: NA; len: 17; v_gene: TRBV20-1; d_gene: TRBD2; CDR3nt: TGCAGTGCTAGTTCGGGACTAGCGGGAGGGCCGGGGGAGACCCAGTACTTC; CDR3aa: CSASSGLAGGPGETQYF
j_gene: TRBJ2-7; abundance: once; len: 14; v_gene: TRBV28; d_gene: TRBD2; CDR3nt: TGTGCCAGCAGTTTGAGCGGGAGCTCCTACGAGCAGTACTTC; CDR3aa: CASSLSGSSYEQYF
j_gene: TRBJ2-2; abundance: NA; len: 16; v_gene: TRBV9; d_gene: TRBD2; CDR3nt: TGTGCCAGCAGCGTGACTAGCGGGAGGTTCACCGGGGAGCTGTTTTTT; CDR3aa: CASSVTSGRFTGELFF
j_gene: TRBJ2-1; abundance: NA; len: 15; v_gene: TRBV6-5; d_gene: TRBD2; CDR3nt: TGTGCCAGCACCTCCGGGACTAGCGGGAGGGGTCAGCAGTTCTTC; CDR3aa: CASTSGTSGRGQQFF
j_gene: TRBJ2-1; abundance: NA; len: 15; v_gene: TRBV28; d_gene: TRBD2; CDR3nt: TGTGCCAGCAGTCCCCCTGGCGGGAGGCGTAATGAGCAGTTCTTC; CDR3aa: CASSPPGGRRNEQFF
j_gene: TRBJ2-7; abundance: NA; len: 17; v_gene: TRBV10-3; d_gene: NA; CDR3nt: TGTGCCATCAGTGAGTCGATGGGAAGGGGATACTCCTACGAGCAGTACTTC; CDR3aa: CAISESMGRGYSYEQYF
j_gene: TRBJ2-1; abundance: NA; len: 16; v_gene: TRBV14; d_gene: TRBD1; CDR3nt: TGTGCCAGCAGCCAAGATACAGGGGTCATCTACAATGAGCAGTTCTTC; CDR3aa: CASSQDTGVIYNEQFF
j_gene: TRBJ2-7; abundance: NA; len: 15; v_gene: TRBV4-1; d_gene: TRBD1; CDR3nt: TGCGCCAGCAGCCAATCCGGGACAGGGGCATACGAGCAGTACTTC; CDR3aa: CASSQSGTGAYEQYF
j_gene: TRBJ2-7; abundance: NA; len: 16; v_gene: TRBV7-8; d_gene: TRBD1; CDR3nt: TGTGCCAGCAGCTTATTAGTTGGGACAGGCCCTGACGAGCAGTACTTC; CDR3aa: CASSLLVGTGPDEQYF
j_gene: TRBJ2-1; abundance: NA; len: 15; v_gene: TRBV9; d_gene: TRBD2; CDR3nt: TGTGCCAGCAGCGTAGTGCCTAGCGGGAACAATGAGCAGTTCTTC; CDR3aa: CASSVVPSGNNEQFF
j_gene: TRBJ2-6; abundance: few; len: 13; v_gene: TRBV27; d_gene: NA; CDR3nt: TGTGCCAGCAGTTCATCCGGGGAGATTGTCCTGACTTTC; CDR3aa: CASSSSGEIVLTF
j_gene: TRBJ2-3; abundance: NA; len: 16; v_gene: TRBV14; d_gene: NA; CDR3nt: TGTGCCAGCAGCCAAGGTGTTAGCGGTTCCACAGATACGCAGTATTTT; CDR3aa: CASSQGVSGSTDTQYF
j_gene: TRBJ2-3; abundance: NA; len: 13; v_gene: TRBV4-1; d_gene: NA; CDR3nt: TGCGCCAGCAGCCACGAGGCCCCAGATACGCAGTATTTT; CDR3aa: CASSHEAPDTQYF
j_gene: TRBJ2-1; abundance: NA; len: 17; v_gene: TRBV3-1/TRBV3-2; d_gene: TRBD1; CDR3nt: TGTGCCAGCAGCCAAGATCGAAGGGGACAGGTCCTTAATGAGCAGTTCTTC; CDR3aa: CASSQDRRGQVLNEQFF
j_gene: TRBJ1-5; abundance: NA; len: 15; v_gene: TRBV7-2; d_gene: NA; CDR3nt: TGTGCCAGCAGCTTAGACCGGTATAGCAATCAGCCCCAGCATTTT; CDR3aa: CASSLDRYSNQPQHF
j_gene: TRBJ1-1; abundance: NA; len: 13; v_gene: TRBV7-8; d_gene: NA; CDR3nt: TGTGCCAGCAGCAATGGACAGTACACTGAAGCTTTCTTT; CDR3aa: CASSNGQYTEAFF
j_gene: TRBJ2-1; abundance: NA; len: 15; v_gene: TRBV5-6; d_gene: TRBD2; CDR3nt: TGTGCCAGCAGCTTGGGACTAGCGGGAGGTAGGGAGCAGTTCTTC; CDR3aa: CASSLGLAGGREQFF
j_gene: TRBJ2-7; abundance: many; len: 12; v_gene: TRBV6-5; d_gene: TRBD2; CDR3nt: TGTGCCAGCACCCTAGCGGGGCACGAGCAGTACTTC; CDR3aa: CASTLAGHEQYF
j_gene: TRBJ2-2; abundance: many; len: 17; v_gene: TRBV7-9; d_gene: TRBD2; CDR3nt: TGTGCCAGCAGCTCGCCCTCAGCGGGGGCGAACACCGGGGAGCTGTTTTTT; CDR3aa: CASSSPSAGANTGELFF
j_gene: TRBJ2-2; abundance: NA; len: 13; v_gene: TRBV5-8; d_gene: NA; CDR3nt: TGTGCCAGCAGCCTGACACATGGCGGGGAGCTGTTTTTT; CDR3aa: CASSLTHGGELFF
j_gene: TRBJ2-1; abundance: NA; len: 14; v_gene: TRBV6-1; d_gene: TRBD1; CDR3nt: TGTGCCAGCAGTGAGGGGGACAGGGGGAAACCGCAGTTCTTC; CDR3aa: CASSEGDRGKPQFF
j_gene: TRBJ1-5; abundance: NA; len: 14; v_gene: TRBV5-8; d_gene: NA; CDR3nt: TGTGCCAGCAGCTTTCCAGGGATCAATCAGCCCCAGCATTTT; CDR3aa: CASSFPGINQPQHF
j_gene: TRBJ2-7; abundance: NA; len: 14; v_gene: TRBV29-1; d_gene: TRBD2; CDR3nt: TGCAGCGTTGCTCCTAGCGGAAGCTCCTACGAGCAGTACTTC; CDR3aa: CSVAPSGSSYEQYF
j_gene: TRBJ1-2; abundance: few; len: 11; v_gene: TRBV6-2/TRBV6-3; d_gene: NA; CDR3nt: TGTGCCAGCAGTTTCCTTTATGGCTACACCTTC; CDR3aa: CASSFLYGYTF
j_gene: TRBJ1-1; abundance: NA; len: 11; v_gene: TRBV30; d_gene: NA; CDR3nt: TGTGCCTGGACCGAGGAGGCGCGAGCTTTCTTT; CDR3aa: CAWTEEARAFF
j_gene: TRBJ1-6; abundance: few; len: 15; v_gene: TRBV25-1; d_gene: TRBD1; CDR3nt: TGTGCCAGCAGTGAATCGGGACAGGGGGGTTCACCCCTCCACTTT; CDR3aa: CASSESGQGGSPLHF
j_gene: TRBJ2-3; abundance: once; len: 17; v_gene: TRBV6-2/TRBV6-3; d_gene: TRBD2; CDR3nt: TGTGCCAGCAGTTACTCGGGTCGGCTAGCGGGCACAGATACGCAGTATTTT; CDR3aa: CASSYSGRLAGTDTQYF
j_gene: TRBJ1-2; abundance: NA; len: 13; v_gene: TRBV7-9; d_gene: NA; CDR3nt: TGTGCCAGCAGCTCCAGGGCTAACTATGGCTACACCTTC; CDR3aa: CASSSRANYGYTF
j_gene: TRBJ2-7; abundance: NA; len: 12; v_gene: TRBV7-9; d_gene: NA; CDR3nt: TGTGCCAGCAGCCTTAGCCCCTACGAGCAGTACTTC; CDR3aa: CASSLSPYEQYF
j_gene: TRBJ2-1; abundance: NA; len: 15; v_gene: TRBV7-9; d_gene: TRBD2; CDR3nt: TGTGCCAGCAGCTTAGCCCTAGCGGAGGGCAATGAGCAGTTCTTC; CDR3aa: CASSLALAEGNEQFF
j_gene: TRBJ1-5; abundance: NA; len: 9; v_gene: TRBV27; d_gene: NA; CDR3nt: TGTGCCAGCAACAAACCCCAGCATTTT; CDR3aa: CASNKPQHF
j_gene: TRBJ1-6; abundance: NA; len: 13; v_gene: TRBV7-2; d_gene: NA; CDR3nt: TGTGCCAGCAGCTCGGGACTTAATTCACCCCTCCACTTT; CDR3aa: CASSSGLNSPLHF
j_gene: TRBJ2-6; abundance: once; len: 17; v_gene: TRBV9; d_gene: NA; CDR3nt: TGTGCCAGCAGCGGAGGCGGGTCTTCCTCTGGGGCCAACGTCCTGACTTTC; CDR3aa: CASSGGGSSSGANVLTF
j_gene: TRBJ2-5; abundance: NA; len: 13; v_gene: TRBV28; d_gene: TRBD2; CDR3nt: TGTGCCAGTGTAGCGGGAGATCTAGGGACCCAGTACTTC; CDR3aa: CASVAGDLGTQYF
j_gene: TRBJ1-2; abundance: NA; len: 15; v_gene: TRBV27; d_gene: TRBD1; CDR3nt: TGTGCCAGCAGTTTGAGGACAGGATTAATGGATGGCTACACCTTC; CDR3aa: CASSLRTGLMDGYTF
j_gene: TRBJ2-7; abundance: NA; len: 16; v_gene: TRBV18; d_gene: TRBD2; CDR3nt: TGTGCCAGCTCACCACCTCTGACTAGCGGGAGTTACGAGCAGTACTTC; CDR3aa: CASSPPLTSGSYEQYF
j_gene: TRBJ2-7; abundance: NA; len: 15; v_gene: TRBV5-1; d_gene: TRBD2; CDR3nt: TGCGCCAGCACGGTAGCGGGAGGGATGGCCTACGAGCAGTACTTC; CDR3aa: CASTVAGGMAYEQYF
j_gene: TRBJ2-7; abundance: NA; len: 14; v_gene: TRBV10-2; d_gene: NA; CDR3nt: TGCGCCAGCAGGGTTCGACAGACGAACTACGAGCAGTACTTC; CDR3aa: CASRVRQTNYEQYF
j_gene: TRBJ2-1; abundance: NA; len: 15; v_gene: TRBV7-3; d_gene: NA; CDR3nt: TGTGCCAGCAGCTTAACGAGGGCGGAAAACAATGAGCAGTTCTTC; CDR3aa: CASSLTRAENNEQFF
j_gene: TRBJ2-1; abundance: few; len: 15; v_gene: TRBV4-1; d_gene: TRBD1; CDR3nt: TGCGCCAGCAGCCAACCAACCAGGGGGAATAATGAGCAGTTCTTC; CDR3aa: CASSQPTRGNNEQFF
j_gene: TRBJ1-1; abundance: NA; len: 11; v_gene: TRBV25-1; d_gene: NA; CDR3nt: TGTGCCAGCAGTGGGACAGTAGAAGCTTTCTTT; CDR3aa: CASSGTVEAFF
j_gene: TRBJ2-7; abundance: NA; len: 15; v_gene: TRBV7-2; d_gene: TRBD1; CDR3nt: TGTGCCAGCAGCTTAAGGGACAGGCCTAACTACGAGCAGTACTTC; CDR3aa: CASSLRDRPNYEQYF
j_gene: TRBJ2-3; abundance: NA; len: 15; v_gene: TRBV27; d_gene: TRBD2; CDR3nt: TGTGCCAGCAAGCTAGCGGGAGGACCCACAGATACGCAGTATTTT; CDR3aa: CASKLAGGPTDTQYF
j_gene: TRBJ2-5; abundance: NA; len: 15; v_gene: TRBV19; d_gene: NA; CDR3nt: TGTGCCAGTAGTATAAGACAGAACTCACAAGAGACCCAGTACTTC; CDR3aa: CASSIRQNSQETQYF
j_gene: TRBJ2-7; abundance: few; len: 15; v_gene: TRBV6-2/TRBV6-3; d_gene: TRBD2; CDR3nt: TGTGCCAGCAGTTACCCAGAGCGGGAGCTATACGAGCAGTACTTC; CDR3aa: CASSYPERELYEQYF
j_gene: TRBJ2-7; abundance: NA; len: 15; v_gene: TRBV23-1; d_gene: NA; CDR3nt: TGCGCCAGCACCCTACCGACCGTACAGGTGGACGAGCAGTACTTC; CDR3aa: CASTLPTVQVDEQYF